At least ten counts were recorded for the clone carrying this T cell receptor beta chain. Its antigen is not identified. These data are taken from a study of T cell repertoires in cytomegalovirus infection. About the research overall: From public TCR beta signatures came an indication of both CMV infection and matching HLA type. Findings and limits, study-wide: The cumulative frequency of public TCR beta families distinguished individuals who carried CMV together with the relevant HLA. CMV-specific HLA-C-restricted TCR beta clonotypes dominated the ex vivo response.

One entry per CDR3 protein results from TCRdb running MiXCR on the reads. Of 150,000 to 200,000 distinct CDR3 sequences listed, roughly 19% are singletons. Germline V CDR1 and CDR2: SNHLY, FYNNEI. V was pared by 3 bases and J by 5 bases, with 11 bases between. CDR3 length: 14 amino acids. Sample: PBMCs. The clonotype originates from a human donor in good health (CMV status not recorded). Some clones in this sample may be carry-over from other donors' samples. J is TRBJ1-5 and V is TRBV2, with D tentatively TRBD1 (5 bases). The CDR3, as DNA: TGTGCCAGCAGTGACGGGGGGAAGTATCAGCCCCAGCATTTT. Translation gives CASSDGGKYQPQHF.